The 10 T cell receptor beta chains given below trace back to one sample, sequenced in a study of T cell responses to AZD1222 COVID-19 vaccine. Using immunoSEQ multiplex PCR, the repertoire was profiled, and TCRdb retains in-frame clones only, with some absent. The sample lists 70,000 or so clones; 79% were seen once. This material consisted of peripheral blood, taken on day 0 of MenACWY control vaccination. These TCRs come from an adult in good health.

The J gene is TRBJ2-1, the V gene TRBV9; D ambiguous. The CDR3 is 13 residues long. Germline values: CDR1 SGDLS, CDR2 YYNGEE. The V end was cut by 4 bases, the J end by 10 bases, with 15 bases between. The CDR3 loop is CASSPHLPEEQFF. The CDR3 nucleotides read TGTGCCAGCAGCCCCCACCTCCCCGAGGAGCAGTTCTTC.

The chain links TRBV3-1 (or the pseudogene TRBV3-2) to TRBJ2-2; 8 bases are a match to TRBD2. Trimming took 2 bases from V and 6 from J; bases not matched to a gene: 2. Germline CDR1 reads LGHDT; CDR2 reads YNNKEL (reference sequence). This CDR3 is built from 14 residues. The CDR3 here is CASSQHGGAGELFF. As DNA, the CDR3 is TGTGCCAGCAGCCAACACGGGGGGGCCGGGGAGCTGTTTTTT.

A single count supports this clone. DNA of the CDR3: TGTGCCAGCAGCCTCATCGACGGGTACACCGGGGAGCTGTTTTTT. Translation: CASSLIDGYTGELFF. The chain carries TRBV6-5 and TRBJ2-2; D not certain. Trimming pared 6 bases from V and 3 bases from J, leaving 14 bases between. This CDR3 is built from 15 residues. Germline V lookup: CDR1 MNHEY, CDR2 SVGAGI.

The V call is TRBV19, the J call TRBJ2-2; TRBD2 is a possible D gene (5 bases). This CDR3 is 14 amino acids long. V was pared by 4 bases and J by 6 bases, with 12 bases between. Per germline, CDR1 LNHDA and CDR2 SQIVND (reference sequence). For the CDR3, the DNA is TGTGCCAGTAGTACCCCTCGGAGGTCCGGGGAGCTGTTTTTT. This encodes CASSTPRRSGELFF.

The CDR3 loop is CASRGQSETNTEAFF. Here the CDR3 DNA reads TGTGCCAGCAGGGGACAGAGCGAGACGAACACTGAAGCTTTCTTT. The chain links TRBV6-5 to TRBJ1-1; 7 nucleotides line up with TRBD1. There are 15 residues in the CDR3. The germline V gene has CDR1 MNHEY and CDR2 SVGAGI. J was trimmed by 1 base and V by 6 bases; bases with no gene match: 8.

The chain recombines TRBV28 with TRBJ1-1, with a possible D match to TRBD1 (6 bases). V was trimmed by 3 bases and J by 5 bases, leaving 25 bases between them. The CDR3 is 18 amino acids. CDR1 is MDHEN and CDR2 is SYDVKM in the germline V gene. The DNA of the CDR3 is TGTGCCAGCAGTTTCTCTTGGCAGGGGATGGGAACAGGAACTGAAGCTTTCTTT. Amino acids: CASSFSWQGMGTGTEAFF. Full variable domain (rest looked up from reference TRBV28 and TRBJ1-1): DVKVTQSSRYLVKRTGEKVFLECVQDMDHENMFWYRQDPGLGLRLIYFSYDVKMKEKGDIPEGYSVSREKKERFSLILESASTNQTSMYLCASSFSWQGMGTGTEAFFGQGTRLTVV.

This sequence joins TRBV28 and TRBJ2-7; tentative D call: TRBD2 (6 bases). V was trimmed by 6 bases and J by 4 bases, leaving 10 bases between them. CDR3 size: 12 residues. Germline CDR1 is MDHEN and CDR2 is SYDVKM. The CDR3 loop is CASSLGRYEQYF. The CDR3 DNA sequence: TGTGCCAGCAGCCTGGGGAGGTACGAGCAGTACTTC.

This sequence joins TRBV5-4 and TRBJ1-2; D uncertain. V was cut by 2 bases and J by 2 bases, with 10 bases left in between. This CDR3 is built from 14 residues. Germline CDR1 reads SGHNT; CDR2 reads YYREEE (reference sequence). The CDR3 DNA reads as TGTGCCAGCAGCTTTAGTAAAGGGAACTATGGCTACACCTTC. Translating gives CASSFSKGNYGYTF.

The chain uses TRBV4-1 and TRBJ2-7; D unresolved. The germline V gene has CDR1 MGHRA and CDR2 YSYEKL. V was cut by 0 bases and J by 2 bases, with 11 bases left in between. The CDR3 length is 15 residues. CDR3 amino acids: CASSQDPTLTYEQYF. For the CDR3, the DNA is TGCGCCAGCAGCCAAGACCCGACCCTGACCTACGAGCAGTACTTC.

The chain uses TRBV21-1 and TRBJ1-1. TRBV21-1 is described as a pseudogene. The CDR3 length is 15 residues. CDR3 protein: CASSNPLARDTEAFF. The CDR3 region has the DNA TGTGCCAGCAGCAACCCCCTCGCTCGAGACACTGAAGCTTTCTTT.